The present T cell receptor beta chain was sequenced within a study of blood T cell repertoires in COVID-19. Background on the study: Sources were T cells, B-cell-depleted T cells, or PBMCs; the material itself was cDNA or gDNA.

In the study's own analysis: Scientists estimated how many nucleated cells there were by amplifying reference gene primers. Clones were sequenced by immunoSEQ multiplex PCR, and TCRdb holds only the in-frame ones, with some missing. The DNA was the basis for D and trimming; V, J and clone size are from that table. Among approximately 290,000 clones, around nine tenths were seen once, and the ten largest hold 0.95% to 1.2%. Assignment of participants to cohorts was predicated upon participant-reported clinical history. Trimming took 7 bases from V and 3 from J; bases not matched to a gene: 9. The CDR3 loop spans 15 amino acids. Germline-derived CDR1 and CDR2 are LNHDA and SQIVND (reference sequence).

Sequencing was done on a sample of PBMCs or T cells enriched from blood (not recorded which). The chain is built from TRBV19 and TRBJ1-5; 7 bases map to TRBD1. The source is a woman in her thirties who had recovered from COVID-19. The CDR3 DNA is TGTGCCAGTAACCTGGGACAGTACTTCAATCAGCCCCAGCATTTT. As protein: CASNLGQYFNQPQHF.